The 9 T cell receptor beta chains presented below share a single source sample, sequenced in a study of CD8 T cells in ankylosing spondylitis. Via MiXCR, TCRdb re-called the 5' RACE reads, giving one row per CDR3 protein. Counted here are 300,000 to 350,000 distinct CDR3 sequences, 11% occurring once; the ten biggest clones make up around 10%. The specimen was blood, either unsorted or a sorted T cell fraction (not recorded which). The receptors here all came from a female donor with ankylosing spondylitis or in good health (not recorded which).

This clonotype has at least ten counts. The gene calls are TRBV20-1 and TRBJ1-1; D unclear. Germline V lookup: CDR1 DFQATT, CDR2 SNEGSKA (reference sequence). The CDR3 has 13 residues. Between the trimmed V and J ends, which lost 3 bases and 0 bases, there was a span of 8 bases. The CDR3 region has the DNA TGCAGTGCTAGGGACGGCGTGAACACTGAAGCTTTCTTT. Translated, it gives CSARDGVNTEAFF.

This clonotype occurred many times. The chain combines TRBV5-1 with TRBJ2-7; TRBD1 might be the D (6 bases). The CDR3 is made up of 14 amino acids. V lost 2 bases to trimming and J lost 2 bases, with 11 bases between them. Germline CDR1 and CDR2: SGHRS and YFSETQ. The CDR3 nucleotides are TGCGCCAGCAGCTTACAGACAGGAGCCTACGAGCAGTACTTC. Its translation is CASSLQTGAYEQYF.

This clonotype has at least ten counts. J is TRBJ1-3 and V is TRBV5-1; D is perhaps TRBD1 (6 bases). This CDR3 has 19 residues. Trimming took 2 bases from V and 0 from J, leaving 21 bases between them. CDR1 is SGHRS and CDR2 is YFSETQ in the germline V gene. CDR3 nucleotide sequence: TGCGCCAGCAGCTTAACGGGACACCAGTCCGTCATCTCTGGAAACACCATATATTTT. Its translation: CASSLTGHQSVISGNTIYF.

This chain uses TRBV11-2 with TRBJ2-5; no reliable D call. Trimming stripped 3 bases from V and 7 bases from J, with 18 bases between. CDR3 length: 15 amino acids. Germline CDR1 reads SGHAT; CDR2 reads FQNNGV. The CDR3 nucleotides are TGTGCCAGCAGCTTCCAGGATACGAAGAGAGGGACCCAGTACTTC. This encodes CASSFQDTKRGTQYF.

The chain combines TRBV7-9 with TRBJ1-5, with unresolved D. Germline lookup yields CDR1 SEHNR and CDR2 FQNEAQ (reference sequence). The V end was cut by 4 bases, the J end by 8 bases, with 18 bases between. This CDR3 comprises 15 residues. The CDR3 spells CASSSSAGLVEPQHF. DNA of the CDR3: TGTGCCAGCAGCTCGTCCGCCGGGTTAGTGGAGCCCCAGCATTTT.

This clonotype was detected ten times or more. The chain recombines TRBV15 with TRBJ2-2; D ambiguous. Germline V gene sequence: CDR1 LNHNV, CDR2 YYDKDF (reference sequence). Deletions cut 5 bases from V and 0 bases from J, with 7 bases between. This CDR3 contains 14 residues. CDR3 in amino acids: CATSLLTNTGELFF. CDR3 sequence (DNA): TGTGCCACCAGCCTTCTTACGAACACCGGGGAGCTGTTTTTT.

The chain links TRBV10-2 to TRBJ2-1; 13 positions agree with TRBD2. The trim removed 7 bases at V and 1 base at J, leaving 7 bases unmatched. The germline V gene has CDR1 WSHSY and CDR2 SAAADI. The CDR3 is 17 residues long. The CDR3 DNA sequence: TGCGCCAGCACGGGACTAGCGGGAAGAGGGTCCTACAATGAGCAGTTCTTC. Translated, it gives CASTGLAGRGSYNEQFF.

Points on this clonotype: A much larger clone sits a single nucleotide away, making a read error possible. The chain employs TRBV28 and TRBJ1-5; D is unresolved. CDR1 MDHEN and CDR2 SYDVKM come from the germline V gene. This CDR3 contains 13 residues. The CDR3 region has the DNA TGTGCCACCAAGGGCAGAGACAATCAGCCCCCGCATTTT. Amino acid sequence: CATKGRDNQPPHF. Based on the CDR3 plus reference TRBV28 and TRBJ1-5, the full variable domain is DVKVTQSSRYLVKRTGEKVFLECVQDMDHENMFWYRQDPGLGLRLIYFSYDVKMKEKGDIPEGYSVSREKKERFSLILESASTNQTSMYLCATKGRDNQPPHFGDGTRLSIL.

This clonotype has a count of ten or more. J is TRBJ2-1 and V is TRBV15; TRBD2 aligns across 9 bases. The germline V gene has CDR1 LNHNV and CDR2 YYDKDF (reference sequence). The CDR3 is 16 amino acids. Trimming took 5 bases from V and 6 from J; bases not matched to a gene: 11. CDR3 DNA: TGTGCCACCAGCTTAGCAGGGCTAGCGGGGACCAATGAGCAGTTCTTC. Protein sequence: CATSLAGLAGTNEQFF.